This entry lists 15 T cell receptor beta chains sequenced from one sample in a study of blood T cell repertoires in COVID-19. The assay was immunoSEQ multiplex PCR, and TCRdb's table has in-frame clones only and misses some. The sample has around 80,000 clones, around 90% seen once. The source material was peripheral blood. These receptors originate from a woman of 80 years or more with acute or convalescent COVID-19.

This chain connects TRBV10-3 to TRBJ1-5; D remains ambiguous. Germline CDR1 and CDR2: ENHRY and SYGVKD. V was clipped by 0 bases and J by 7 bases, with 13 bases between them. This CDR3 spans 15 amino acids. The CDR3 reads CAISESNPVVQPQHF. DNA of the CDR3: TGTGCCATCAGTGAGTCGAACCCGGTGGTACAGCCCCAGCATTTT.

The chain combines TRBV24-1 with TRBJ2-2; D might be TRBD2 (8 bases). There are 17 residues in the CDR3. The V gene's germline CDR1 is KGHDR and CDR2 SFDVKD. V was clipped by 12 bases and J by 3 bases, with 25 bases between them. The CDR3, as DNA: TGTGCCGCGGGGGGTTATAGGGACAGAATGGACACCGGGGAGCTGTTTTTT. Encoded protein: CAAGGYRDRMDTGELFF.

A remark on this clone: One end of the junction fails to match germline, which may point to a read error. The rearrangement joins TRBV7-2 to TRBJ2-5; TRBD2 matches at 11 bases. This CDR3 is built from 15 residues. The germline CDR1 and CDR2 sequences are SGHTA and FQGNSA. DNA for the CDR3: TGTGCCAGCAGCTTAGATAGGACTAGCGGGCCTGTCGGTAACTTC. The encoded protein is CASSLDRTSGPVGNF.

The CDR3 DNA follows: TGTGCCAGCAGTGAAGCACGGAGCTATGGCTACACCTTC. This translates into CASSEARSYGYTF. This sequence joins TRBV2 and TRBJ1-2; D gene ambiguous. The germline V gene has CDR1 SNHLY and CDR2 FYNNEI. The CDR3 spans 13 residues. Trimming took off 0 bases at V and 4 bases at J, with 6 bases between the two ends.

The chain couples TRBV10-2 to TRBJ1-1, with a weak D call TRBD1 (6 bases). CDR1 and CDR2 from the germline V gene are WSHSY and SAAADI. The CDR3 is made up of 15 amino acids. Between the trimmed V and J ends, which lost 3 bases and 3 bases, there was a span of 14 bases. In nucleotides, the CDR3 is TGCGCCAGCAGTGATGGCCCTGGGGGCTACACTGAAGCTTTCTTT. Translating gives CASSDGPGGYTEAFF.

V gene TRBV11-2 combines with J gene TRBJ2-7; 9 bases fit TRBD1. J lost 4 bases, V lost 4 bases, and 5 bases had no gene match. Per the germline V gene, CDR1 is SGHAT and CDR2 is FQNNGV. This CDR3 is 14 amino acids long. The CDR3 loop reads CASSSGTGPYEQYF. The CDR3 coding sequence is TGTGCCAGCAGCTCAGGGACAGGGCCTTACGAGCAGTACTTC.

Here the CDR3 reads CASSPDRATDTQYF. In nucleotides, the CDR3 is TGTGCCAGCAGCCCCGACAGGGCTACAGATACGCAGTATTTT. This chain joins TRBV5-4 and TRBJ2-3, with 7 bases aligning to TRBD1. V was clipped by 4 bases and J by 3 bases; unmatched bases: 5. The germline V gene encodes CDR1 SGHNT and CDR2 YYREEE (reference sequence). This CDR3 is built from 14 residues.

The CDR3 region is CASSPLGQGRTEAFF. CDR3 bases: TGTGCCAGCAGTCCGCTAGGACAGGGACGAACTGAAGCTTTCTTT. The rearrangement joins TRBV27 to TRBJ1-1, with 8 bases aligning to TRBD1. Germline-derived CDR1 and CDR2 are MNHEY and SMNVEV (reference sequence). This CDR3 is built from 15 residues. Germline trimming cut 5 bases from V and 5 bases from J; bases unmatched to any gene: 10.

The V gene is TRBV9, the J gene TRBJ2-3, with D possibly TRBD1 on 7 matching bases. V was clipped by 2 bases and J by 4 bases, with 14 bases between them. The CDR3 totals 15 residues. Germline V gene sequence: CDR1 SGDLS, CDR2 YYNGEE. The CDR3 region is CASSVGPGGPDTQYF. As DNA, the CDR3 is TGTGCCAGCAGCGTTGGCCCAGGGGGGCCAGATACGCAGTATTTT.

The V gene is TRBV28, the J gene TRBJ1-5; 11 bases line up with TRBD1. Germline V gene lookup returns CDR1 MDHEN and CDR2 SYDVKM. V shed 6 bases, J shed 5 bases, and the junction held 6 bases outside the gene matches. This CDR3 is 15 amino acids long. CDR3 in amino acids: CASRDRGPIYQPQHF. The CDR3 DNA sequence: TGTGCCAGCAGGGACAGGGGGCCGATTTATCAGCCCCAGCATTTT.

This rearrangement joins TRBV18 to TRBJ2-3; TRBD2 matches at 12 bases. The germline V gene has CDR1 KGHSH and CDR2 LQKENI. With 6 bases clipped from V and 5 bases from J, the junction kept 6 bases outside the gene matches. The CDR3 has 15 residues. The CDR3 DNA follows: TGTGCCAGCTCTTCGCTAGCGGGGGGGCAAGATACGCAGTATTTT. Encoded protein: CASSSLAGGQDTQYF.

The V call is TRBV6-5, the J call TRBJ1-2, with D possibly matching TRBD1 (5 bases). The germline V and J ends were trimmed by 6 bases and 7 bases, with 15 bases remaining between them. Germline loops: CDR1 MNHEY, CDR2 SVGAGI. The CDR3 is 13 residues long. The CDR3 DNA sequence: TGTGCCAGCAGCCTGACAGTAAGTCGTGGCTACACCTTC. It is translated as CASSLTVSRGYTF.

The sample holds one count of this clone. This chain links TRBV7-9 with TRBJ2-7, with 8 bases aligning to TRBD1. J was trimmed by 5 bases and V by 6 bases; bases with no gene match: 9. Germline assignment: CDR1 SEHNR and CDR2 FQNEAQ (reference sequence). This CDR3 is built from 14 residues. CDR3 protein: CASRGAGGSHEQYF. The CDR3 DNA follows: TGTGCCAGCAGGGGGGCAGGGGGCAGCCACGAGCAGTACTTC. The whole variable domain, remainder taken from reference TRBV7-9 and TRBJ2-7, is DTGVSQNPRHKITKRGQNVTFRCDPISEHNRLYWYRQTLGQGPEFLTYFQNEAQLEKSRLLSDRFSAERPKGSFSTLEIQRTEQGDSAMYLCASRGAGGSHEQYFGPGTRLTVT.

This clone has only one observation. The V and J genes are TRBV6-5 and TRBJ1-1; D perhaps matches TRBD1 (6 bases). The CDR3 loop spans 15 amino acids. From germline, CDR1 is MNHEY and CDR2 SVGAGI. V lost 8 bases and J 7 bases, leaving 23 bases between the germline ends. CDR3 in amino acids: CASAAIRGGQGEAFF. CDR3 nucleotides: TGTGCCAGCGCCGCCATCCGGGGGGGGCAGGGTGAAGCTTTCTTT.

The chain is built from TRBV11-2 and TRBJ2-5, with D perhaps TRBD1 (5 bases). This CDR3 spans 13 amino acids. Trimming cost V 5 bases and J 5 bases, with 12 bases left between them. The germline V gene has CDR1 SGHAT and CDR2 FQNNGV. The CDR3 bases are TGTGCCAGCAGCCTAGGACACCGGGAGACCCAGTACTTC. Translating gives CASSLGHRETQYF.